The present entry profiles one T cell receptor (beta chain) with its context. An end of the junction does not agree with germline; a read error may underlie this. The sample has other DNA sequences that encode this CDR3 too. This sample is part of a study of cytomegalovirus exposure and HLA in healthy donors. Germline CDR1 MDHEN, CDR2 SYDVKM. The CDR3 runs to 16 residues. 60 Vbeta and 13 Jbeta primers were used in PCR. Some clones are missing from TCRdb's copy, which holds only in-frame ones; the method was immunoSEQ multiplex PCR. The sample consists of about 150,000 clones, 65% to 75% of them appearing once.

This sequence joins TRBV28 and TRBJ1-6; 9 nucleotides align to TRBD1. Sequencing input: PBMCs. The receptor comes from a man between 18 and 35 years old in good health and CMV-seronegative. The CDR3: CASSASGTGQNSPLHF. The CDR3, as DNA: TGCGCCAGCAGTGCCTCTGGGACAGGGCAAAATTCACCCCTCCACTTT.